The 26 T cell receptor beta chains presented below share a single source sample, sequenced in a study of patients and donors after allogeneic stem cell transplantation. A single record per CDR3 protein comes from TCRdb applying MiXCR to the RT-PCR reads. The sample records about a million distinct CDR3 sequences, 18% being singletons. Sequencing was done on a sample of blood, either unsorted or a sorted T cell fraction (not recorded which). The source of these receptors is a human donor who was either an allogeneic HSCT recipient or a stem cell or donor lymphocyte infusion donor (not recorded which). It is not recorded whose cells these are; they may come from a transplant donor.

The chain carries TRBV19 and TRBJ2-1; no definite D call. Germline CDR1 LNHDA, CDR2 SQIVND (reference sequence). The CDR3 runs 14 residues. Trimming left V 3 bases short and J 4 bases short, with 10 bases between. For the CDR3, the DNA is TGTGCCAGTAGTATCTCGGGTCAGTACAATGAGCAGTTCTTC. Its protein is CASSISGQYNEQFF. The full variable domain, with the rest looked up from reference TRBV19 and TRBJ2-1, is DGGITQSPKYLFRKEGQNVTLSCEQNLNHDAMYWYRQDPGQGLRLIYYSQIVNDFQKGDIAEGYSVSREKKESFPLTVTSAQKNPTAFYLCASSISGQYNEQFFGPGTRLTVL.

Only a few counts were recorded for this clonotype. The chain has TRBV5-1 and TRBJ1-6; no clear D. The CDR3 spans 15 residues. Germline assignment: CDR1 SGHRS and CDR2 YFSETQ. Trimming pared 0 bases from V and 8 bases from J, leaving 12 bases between. For the CDR3, the DNA is TGCGCCAGCAGCTTGGAGTCTCAGGATTATTCACCCCTCCACTTT. Protein product: CASSLESQDYSPLHF.

This clonotype showed up just a few times. The CDR3 here is CASSYSRTGFYNEQFF. CDR3 in DNA: TGTGCCAGCAGTTACTCTAGGACAGGGTTTTACAATGAGCAGTTCTTC. The gene calls are TRBV6-5 and TRBJ2-1; 8 bases fit TRBD1. The junction had 5 bases not matched to a gene; V was cut back by 0 bases and J by 4 bases. The length of the CDR3 is 16 residues. The germline gives CDR1 MNHEY, CDR2 SVGAGI.

In this sample, this clonotype turned up a few times. This chain connects TRBV29-1 to TRBJ1-2; D not certain. There are 11 residues in the CDR3. The V end was cut by 7 bases, the J end by 0 bases, with 6 bases between. CDR1 and CDR2 from the germline V gene are SQVTM and ANQGSEA. The CDR3 nucleotides are TGCAGCGACGGACCTAACTATGGCTACACCTTC. This sequence encodes CSDGPNYGYTF.

The rearrangement links TRBV5-1 to TRBJ2-5; perhaps TRBD2 as D (7 bases). Germline V gene lookup returns CDR1 SGHRS and CDR2 YFSETQ. Trimming took off 5 bases at V and 1 base at J, with 12 bases between the two ends. The CDR3 is 14 amino acids. The CDR3: CASSTGRGQETQYF. CDR3 DNA sequence: TGCGCCAGCAGTACAGGGAGGGGCCAAGAGACCCAGTACTTC.

The chain carries TRBV7-9 and TRBJ2-1; D may be TRBD2 (5 bases). The CDR3 is made up of 15 amino acids. Germline CDR1 is SEHNR and CDR2 is FQNEAQ (reference sequence). V lost 1 base and J lost 5, with 12 bases in between. The CDR3 bases are TGTGCCAGCAGCTTAGGTAGCGCGGTTGACAATGAGCAGTTCTTC. Translation: CASSLGSAVDNEQFF.

This clonotype was observed many times. The CDR3 DNA reads as TGTGCCACCAGTGATCCCCAGGGGACTAGCGGCGGCGAGCAGTACTTC. This sequence encodes CATSDPQGTSGGEQYF. This chain uses TRBV24-1 with TRBJ2-7, with 11 bases matching TRBD2. Trimming took 3 bases from V and 6 from J; bases not matched to a gene: 9. The CDR3 spans 16 residues. Germline V CDR1 and CDR2: KGHDR, SFDVKD.

This clonotype has a handful of counts. This chain uses TRBV15 with TRBJ1-2; the D gene is possibly TRBD1 (6 bases). The CDR3 contains 20 residues. Germline CDR1 is LNHNV and CDR2 is YYDKDF (reference sequence). V was cut by 2 bases and J by 0 bases, with 25 bases left in between. The DNA of the CDR3 is TGTGCCACCAGCAGAACCAGGACAGTCACACTGCAAAACTCTAACTATGGCTACACCTTC. This encodes CATSRTRTVTLQNSNYGYTF. Full variable domain (outside the CDR3, taken from reference TRBV15 and TRBJ1-2): DAMVIQNPRYQVTQFGKPVTLSCSQTLNHNVMYWYQQKSSQAPKLLFHYYDKDFNNEADTPDNFQSRRPNTSFCFLDIRSPGLGDTAMYLCATSRTRTVTLQNSNYGYTFGSGTRLTVV.

This clonotype was detected once. The chain uses TRBV4-1 and TRBJ2-3, with D possibly called TRBD1 or TRBD2 (5 bases each). Looked up from germline, CDR1 is MGHRA and CDR2 is YSYEKL. V lost 1 base, J lost 5 bases, and 16 bases lay in between. This CDR3 region has 16 residues. CDR3 DNA: TGCGCCAGCAGCCAAGGTCCCGGGGCCCTGGGAGATACGCAGTATTTT. As protein: CASSQGPGALGDTQYF.

The chain links TRBV6-5 to TRBJ2-7, with D perhaps matching TRBD1 (5 bases). From germline, CDR1 is MNHEY and CDR2 SVGAGI. Trimming took 6 bases from V and 4 from J, leaving 10 bases between them. This CDR3 region has 12 residues. The CDR3 coding sequence is TGTGCCAGCAGAACGAGACAGTACGAGCAGTACTTC. Translating gives CASRTRQYEQYF.

In its sample, this clonotype was seen a few times. This chain joins TRBV20-1 and TRBJ2-7, with 10 bases identical to TRBD2. The CDR3 loop spans 15 amino acids. The junction had 12 bases not matched to a gene; V was cut back by 6 bases and J by 4 bases. CDR1 is DFQATT and CDR2 is SNEGSKA in the germline V gene (reference sequence). CDR3 in amino acids: CSARGERGGMYEQYF. In nucleotides, the CDR3 is TGCAGTGCCCGAGGGGAGCGGGGGGGCATGTACGAGCAGTACTTC.

Only a few counts were recorded for this clonotype. This chain links TRBV27 with TRBJ2-1; no clear D gene. The germline V gene has CDR1 MNHEY and CDR2 SMNVEV (reference sequence). The V gene lost 2 bases and the J gene lost 7 bases, with 9 bases spanning the gap. This CDR3 has 13 residues. The CDR3 nucleotides read TGTGCCAGCAGTTTAACCCCACGGAATGAGCAGTTCTTC. Encoded protein: CASSLTPRNEQFF.

Remarks on this clonotype: Sequence at one end of the junction differs from germline and may be a read error. This chain joins TRBV4-1 and TRBJ2-7, with D possibly being TRBD2 (6 bases). The V gene's germline CDR1 is MGHRA and CDR2 YSYEKL. The CDR3 is 16 residues long. The CDR3 sequence: CASSQAFSGLSYEQYF. The CDR3 DNA reads TGCGCCAGCAGCCAAGCTTTTTCGGGACTGTCCTATGAGCAGTACTTC.

The genes are TRBV6-1 and TRBJ1-5, with D possibly being TRBD1 (6 bases). Germline CDR1 reads MNHNS; CDR2 reads SASEGT. Trimming pared 11 bases from V and 7 bases from J, leaving 21 bases between. This CDR3 contains 14 residues. As DNA, the CDR3 is TGTGCCGGATCTACAGGGAGGCCGCGGCAGCCCCAGCATTTT. It codes for CAGSTGRPRQPQHF.

The V call is TRBV4-2, the J call TRBJ2-3; D perhaps matches TRBD2 (6 bases). Trimming pared 0 bases from V and 10 bases from J, leaving 11 bases between. CDR1 and CDR2 from the germline V gene are LGHNA and YNFKEQ. The CDR3 covers 13 residues. CDR3: CASSQEALAAQYF. The CDR3 nucleotides read TGTGCCAGCAGCCAAGAGGCGTTAGCGGCGCAGTATTTT.

The chain couples TRBV12-3 or TRBV12-4 to TRBJ1-1; D is uncertain. CDR3 length: 16 amino acids. The V gene lost 5 bases and the J gene lost 3 bases, with 19 bases spanning the gap. The CDR3 loop is CASSPLGSLRDTEAFF. CDR3 DNA sequence: TGTGCCAGCAGTCCTTTAGGGAGCCTAAGGGACACTGAAGCTTTCTTT.

A few counts support this clonotype. The chain links TRBV27 to TRBJ1-5; 7 bases align to TRBD1. Per germline, CDR1 MNHEY and CDR2 SMNVEV (reference sequence). With 9 bases clipped from V and 0 bases from J, the junction kept 11 bases outside the gene matches. This CDR3 contains 16 residues. In nucleotides, the CDR3 is TGTGCCAGATCGTCAGGGACAGCTTATAGCAATCAGCCCCAGCATTTT. Translating it yields CARSSGTAYSNQPQHF.

The rearrangement links TRBV10-3 to TRBJ2-3; no clear D. Between the trimmed V and J ends, which lost 4 bases and 1 base, there was a span of 12 bases. Per the germline V gene, CDR1 is ENHRY and CDR2 is SYGVKD. The CDR3 has 15 amino acids. The CDR3 loop reads CAISAAPPGTDTQYF. The CDR3 bases are TGTGCCATCAGTGCCGCCCCACCAGGCACAGATACGCAGTATTTT.

There are a few counts of this clonotype. This rearrangement joins TRBV13 to TRBJ2-3; tentative D call: TRBD1 (5 bases). V dropped 5 bases and J dropped 0 bases, with 12 bases sitting between them. The CDR3 is made up of 15 amino acids. The germline V gene has CDR1 PRHDT and CDR2 FYEKMQ (reference sequence). The CDR3 loop reads CASSAKQGSTDTQYF. The CDR3 region has the DNA TGTGCCAGCAGCGCCAAGCAGGGAAGCACAGATACGCAGTATTTT.

This chain uses TRBV11-2 with TRBJ1-5; a possible D gene is TRBD1 (6 bases). Germline V gene sequence: CDR1 SGHAT, CDR2 FQNNGV. Deletions cut 4 bases from V and 2 bases from J, with 18 bases between. The CDR3 contains 17 residues. CDR3 in amino acids: CASSSTMRGIGNQPQHF. CDR3 DNA sequence: TGTGCCAGCAGCTCCACTATGAGGGGGATCGGCAATCAGCCCCAGCATTTT.

The genes are TRBV4-1 and TRBJ1-1; 8 bases agree with TRBD1. Trimming cost V 4 bases and J 3 bases; bases outside gene matches: 16. This CDR3 has 18 residues. Germline values: CDR1 MGHRA, CDR2 YSYEKL. CDR3 sequence reads: CASSRDGQGAWGYTEAFF. The CDR3 region has the DNA TGCGCCAGCAGCCGGGACGGACAGGGAGCTTGGGGTTACACTGAAGCTTTCTTT.

This clonotype was detected only a few times. The germline gene is not matched at one end of the junction; a read error may be the cause. The chain is built from TRBV6-1 and TRBJ2-7, with 8 bases matching TRBD2. Per germline, CDR1 MNHNS and CDR2 SASEGT. This CDR3 spans 15 amino acids. This CDR3 is CATSNRAGAPYEQYF. CDR3 bases: TGTGCCACCAGTAACAGAGCGGGAGCCCCCTACGAGCAGTACTTC.

V and J are TRBV3-1 and TRBJ2-4; possibly TRBD1 for D (5 bases). The CDR3 extends over 18 amino acids. The germline CDR1 and CDR2 sequences are LGHDT and YNNKEL (reference sequence). Trimming cost V 1 base and J 1 base, with 17 bases left between them. The CDR3 DNA is TGTGCCAGCAGCCAAGTACTACAGGTCGGAATGGCCAAAAACATTCAGTACTTC. This sequence encodes CASSQVLQVGMAKNIQYF.

Only a few counts were recorded for this clonotype. The J gene is TRBJ2-2, the V gene TRBV7-2; D not resolved. Trimming left V 4 bases short and J 4 bases short, with 13 bases between. Germline CDR1 is SGHTA and CDR2 is FQGNSA. The CDR3 runs 15 residues. The CDR3 spells CASSSPGRSTGELFF. The CDR3 DNA is TGTGCCAGCAGCTCCCCCGGGCGTAGCACCGGGGAGCTGTTTTTT.

V and J are TRBV7-2 and TRBJ2-7, with 9 positions matching TRBD1. V lost 5 bases, J lost 5 bases, and 7 bases stayed unmatched. This CDR3 is 14 amino acids long. Germline V gives CDR1 SGHTA, CDR2 FQGNSA. In DNA, the CDR3 is TGTGCCAGCAGCCGGGGACAGGGTCATCACGAGCAGTACTTC. As protein: CASSRGQGHHEQYF.

This clonotype was seen a few times. The chain combines TRBV5-1 with TRBJ2-7; 10 bases are a match to TRBD1. Trimming cost V 3 bases and J 5 bases; bases outside gene matches: 2. The CDR3 is 13 residues long. The germline V gene encodes CDR1 SGHRS and CDR2 YFSETQ. The CDR3 protein is CASSWDRGHEQYF. The CDR3 nucleotides are TGCGCCAGCAGCTGGGACAGGGGCCACGAGCAGTACTTC.